This T cell receptor (beta chain) was sequenced in a study of T-cell memory formation after mild COVID-19. This clonotype came up many times. TCRdb redid the calling of the 5' RACE reads with MiXCR, one entry per CDR3 protein. The sample has 250,000 to 350,000 distinct CDR3 sequences, approximately 15% seen once. Germline V CDR1 and CDR2: SGHRS, YFSETQ. The ends lost 2 bases at V and 4 bases at J; junction bases unmatched: 6. This CDR3 spans 15 amino acids. The chain uses TRBV5-1 and TRBJ2-3; 8 bases align to TRBD2. The TCR sequence derives from a man younger than 30 who had mild COVID-19 (a few samples of this study predate the infection). Cell type and time point are not known. The sequenced sample consisted of PBMCs or a T cell subset sorted from them (not recorded which). In DNA form, the CDR3 reads TGCGCCAGCAGCTTTCGGGGGGGCCGCGCAGATACGCAGTATTTT. Encoded protein: CASSFRGGRADTQYF.